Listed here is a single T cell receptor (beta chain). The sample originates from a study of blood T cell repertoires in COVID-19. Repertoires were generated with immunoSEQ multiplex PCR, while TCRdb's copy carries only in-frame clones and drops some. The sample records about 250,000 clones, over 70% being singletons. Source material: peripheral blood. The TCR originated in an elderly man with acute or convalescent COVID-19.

The CDR3 is CAWRRPAGGELFF. The CDR3 DNA reads as TGTGCCTGGCGAAGGCCTGCGGGCGGGGAGCTGTTTTTT. The chain has TRBV30 and TRBJ2-2; possible D gene TRBD2, 5 bases. V lost 5 bases and J 7 bases, leaving 14 bases between the germline ends. The CDR3 contains 13 residues. The germline V gene has CDR1 GTSNPN and CDR2 SVGIG (reference sequence).